This TCR beta chain was recorded in a study of blood T cell repertoires in COVID-19 (dated by TCRdb to the early 2020s). For the wider study: The collaborator samples originated in the United States, Italy and Spain and spanned the acute and convalescent phases of COVID-19. Where HLA class I and class II types were available, the types were taken from metadata supplied by the sample provider, not from assay-based typing. The dataset comprised deeply sampled blood TCRbeta repertoires from subjects exposed to, actively infected with, or recovered from COVID-19. The repertoires were released in a freely available public database intended as a resource for research on the immune response to SARS-CoV-2. A de-identified subject ID, COVID-19 status, age in years and sex were almost always included in the sample metadata. Samples came from the ongoing ImmuneRACE study (first 160 participants) plus 1,254 subjects from 6 global collaborators. The prospective study material was composed of cDNA or gDNA derived from T cells, B-cell-depleted T cells, or PBMCs.

The research as a whole found: Clinical and demographic metadata were provided uncurated, with the amount varying by source and participant.

The immunoSEQ Assay, a bias-controlled multiplex PCR, was used to amplify TCRbeta CDR3 regions from genomic DNA. The paper's processing steps were these. Nucleated cell counts per sample were estimated from amplification of reference gene primers within the assay. To quantify the absolute abundance of each unique TCRbeta CDR3 rearrangement, sequence reads were collapsed and filtered. Productive Simpson clonality was computed per sample as the square root of Simpson's diversity index over productive rearrangements. As stored in TCRdb, this immuneACCESS dataset retains in-frame rearrangements with V and J assigned. A fraction of the clones does not appear; measured against another copy, unresolved V genes explain less than half of the discrepancy, and the remainder lacks a known reason. The DNA gave D and trimming, while V, J and clone size come from that table. Across this sample there are some 250,000 clones, with roughly 83% seen only once. Clones ranked in the top ten supply 9.6% of the sample.

Whole blood was collected in K2EDTA tubes by collaborating institutions according to the institutions' own protocols. Collaborator samples were shipped for TCRbeta analysis as frozen whole blood, isolated PBMCs, or DNA extracted from either sample type. Via the germline V gene, CDR1 is MGHRA and CDR2 YSYEKL. V trim: 4 bases; J trim: 4 bases; unmatched bases: 6. The CDR3 sequence holds 14 residues, the cysteine and phenylalanine included. Solely the CDR3 DNA is kept, with 42 bases framed from the first base. This clone appeared a single time. Which antigen it targets is not known. Base qualities are not recorded, but no much larger clone differs from it by a single base.

The chain is assembled from TRBV4-1 and TRBJ1-1, and 7 junction bases match TRBD1. Input material: peripheral blood. This clonotype originated in a woman of 80 years or more with acute or convalescent COVID-19. In nucleotide form, the sequence is TGCGCCAGCAGCCCGGGACAGCTTAGCACTGAAGCTTTCTTT. This gives the protein CASSPGQLSTEAFF.